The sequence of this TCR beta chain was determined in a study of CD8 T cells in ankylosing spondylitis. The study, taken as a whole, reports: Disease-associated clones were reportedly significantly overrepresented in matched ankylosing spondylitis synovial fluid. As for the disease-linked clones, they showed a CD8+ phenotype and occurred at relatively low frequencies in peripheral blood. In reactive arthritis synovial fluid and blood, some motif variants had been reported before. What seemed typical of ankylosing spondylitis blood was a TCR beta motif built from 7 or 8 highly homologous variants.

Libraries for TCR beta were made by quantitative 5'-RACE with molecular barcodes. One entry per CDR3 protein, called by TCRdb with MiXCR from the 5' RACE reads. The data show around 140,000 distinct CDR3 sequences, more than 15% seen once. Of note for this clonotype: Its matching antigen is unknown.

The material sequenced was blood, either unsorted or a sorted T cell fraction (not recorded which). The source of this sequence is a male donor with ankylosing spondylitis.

DNA for the CDR3: TGTGCCAGCAGTCCATCCATGGAGACCCAGTACTTC. As protein: CASSPSMETQYF. The chain is built from TRBV27 and TRBJ2-5; no definite D call. CDR1 is MNHEY and CDR2 is SMNVEV in the germline V gene (reference sequence). The V end lost 5 bases, the J end lost 5 bases, and 9 bases lay between the germline ends. The CDR3 contains 12 residues.